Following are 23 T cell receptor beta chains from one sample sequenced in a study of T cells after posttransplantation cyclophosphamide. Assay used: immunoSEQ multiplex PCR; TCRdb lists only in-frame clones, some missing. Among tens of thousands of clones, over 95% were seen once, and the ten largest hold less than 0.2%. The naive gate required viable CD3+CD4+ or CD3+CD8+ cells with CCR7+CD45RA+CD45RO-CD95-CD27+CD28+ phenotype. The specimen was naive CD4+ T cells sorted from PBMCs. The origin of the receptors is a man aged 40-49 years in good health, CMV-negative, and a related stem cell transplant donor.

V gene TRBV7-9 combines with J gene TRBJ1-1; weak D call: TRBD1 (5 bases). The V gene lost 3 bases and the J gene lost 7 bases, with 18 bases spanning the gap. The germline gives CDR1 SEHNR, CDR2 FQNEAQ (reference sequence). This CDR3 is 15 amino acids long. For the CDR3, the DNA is TGTGCCAGCAGCTTTCCGCCAGGGCTGGGGATTGAAGCTTTCTTT. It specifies CASSFPPGLGIEAFF.

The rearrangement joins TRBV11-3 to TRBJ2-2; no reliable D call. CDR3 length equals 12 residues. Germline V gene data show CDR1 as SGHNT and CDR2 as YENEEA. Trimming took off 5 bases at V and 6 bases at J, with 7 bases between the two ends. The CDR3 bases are TGTGCCAGCAGCCACAGAGCCGGGGAGCTGTTTTTT. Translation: CASSHRAGELFF. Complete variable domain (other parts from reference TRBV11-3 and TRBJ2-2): EAGVVQSPRYKIIEKKQPVAFWCNPISGHNTLYWYLQNLGQGPELLIRYENEEAVDDSQLPKDRFSAERLKGVDSTLKIQPAELGDSAVYLCASSHRAGELFFGEGSRLTVL.

The CDR3 nucleotides are TGCGCCAGCAGCCAAGTGGGGCTGCGGGAGAAAAATGAGCAGTTCTTC. As protein: CASSQVGLREKNEQFF. V is TRBV4-3 and J is TRBJ2-1, with TRBD2 matching 7 bases. Germline lookup yields CDR1 LGHNA and CDR2 YSLEER. V was clipped by 1 base and J by 7 bases; unmatched bases: 10. The length of the CDR3 is 16 residues.

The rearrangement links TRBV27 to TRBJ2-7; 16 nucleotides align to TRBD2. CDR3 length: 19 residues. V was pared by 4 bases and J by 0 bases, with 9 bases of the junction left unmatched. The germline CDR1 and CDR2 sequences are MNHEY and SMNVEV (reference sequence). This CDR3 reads CASSSLGTSGRGSSYEQYF. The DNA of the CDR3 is TGTGCCAGCAGTTCATTAGGGACTAGCGGGAGGGGAAGCTCCTACGAGCAGTACTTC.

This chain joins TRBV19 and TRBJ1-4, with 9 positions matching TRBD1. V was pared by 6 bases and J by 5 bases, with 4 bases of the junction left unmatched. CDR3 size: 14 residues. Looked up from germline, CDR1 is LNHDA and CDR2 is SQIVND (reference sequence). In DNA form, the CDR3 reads TGTGCCAGTAGCCGGGACAGGGAGAATGAAAAACTGTTTTTT. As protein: CASSRDRENEKLFF.

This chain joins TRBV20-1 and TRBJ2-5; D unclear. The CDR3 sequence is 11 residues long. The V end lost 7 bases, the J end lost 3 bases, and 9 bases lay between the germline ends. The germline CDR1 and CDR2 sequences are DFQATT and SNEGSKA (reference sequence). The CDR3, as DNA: TGCAGTGAAACAGCAGAAGAGACCCAGTACTTC. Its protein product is CSETAEETQYF.

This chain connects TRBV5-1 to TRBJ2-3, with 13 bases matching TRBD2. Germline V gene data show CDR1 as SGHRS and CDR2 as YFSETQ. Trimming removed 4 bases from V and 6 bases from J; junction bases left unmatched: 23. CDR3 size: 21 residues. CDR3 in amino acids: CASSTQGSRTSGSIQGDTQYF. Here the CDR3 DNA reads TGCGCCAGCAGCACCCAGGGGTCCAGGACTAGCGGGAGTATTCAAGGGGATACGCAGTATTTT.

The CDR3 DNA sequence: TGTGCCAGCTCAACACTACCGGGACAGGGATCTGGAAACACCATATATTTT. Protein sequence: CASSTLPGQGSGNTIYF. This chain connects TRBV18 to TRBJ1-3, with 9 bases aligning to TRBD1. This CDR3 has 17 residues. The germline gives CDR1 KGHSH, CDR2 LQKENI. Trimming cost V 5 bases and J 1 base; bases outside gene matches: 9.

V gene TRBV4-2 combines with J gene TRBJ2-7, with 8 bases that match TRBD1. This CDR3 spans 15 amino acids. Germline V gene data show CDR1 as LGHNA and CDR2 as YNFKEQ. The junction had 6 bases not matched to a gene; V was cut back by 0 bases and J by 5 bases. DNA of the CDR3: TGTGCCAGCAGCCAAGAGGACAGGGAGGTTAACGAGCAGTACTTC. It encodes CASSQEDREVNEQYF.

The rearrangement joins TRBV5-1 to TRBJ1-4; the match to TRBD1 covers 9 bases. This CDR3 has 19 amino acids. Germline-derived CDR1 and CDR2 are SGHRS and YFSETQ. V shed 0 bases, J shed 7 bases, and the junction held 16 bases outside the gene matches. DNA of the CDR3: TGCGCCAGCAGCTTGGCCCGAGCCCATCTAACAGGGGGCAGTGAAAAACTGTTTTTT. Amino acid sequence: CASSLARAHLTGGSEKLFF.

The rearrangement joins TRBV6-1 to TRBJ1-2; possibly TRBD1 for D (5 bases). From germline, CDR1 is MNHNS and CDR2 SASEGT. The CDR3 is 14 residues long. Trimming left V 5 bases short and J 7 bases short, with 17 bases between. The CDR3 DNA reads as TGTGCCAGCAGTCCTCTGGGGGGTACAGGTGGCTACACCTTC. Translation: CASSPLGGTGGYTF.

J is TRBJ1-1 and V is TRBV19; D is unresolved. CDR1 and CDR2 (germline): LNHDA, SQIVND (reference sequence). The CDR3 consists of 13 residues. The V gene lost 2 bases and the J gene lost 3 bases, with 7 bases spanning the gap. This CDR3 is CASSIRRDTEAFF. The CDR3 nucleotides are TGTGCCAGTAGTATAAGGAGGGACACTGAAGCTTTCTTT.

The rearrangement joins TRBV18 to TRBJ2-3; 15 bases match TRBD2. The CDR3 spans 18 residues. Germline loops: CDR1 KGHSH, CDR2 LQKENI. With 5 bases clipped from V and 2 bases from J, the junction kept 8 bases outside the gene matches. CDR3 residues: CASSSRGTSGRTTDTQYF. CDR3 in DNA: TGTGCCAGCTCATCCCGGGGGACTAGCGGGAGGACCACAGATACGCAGTATTTT. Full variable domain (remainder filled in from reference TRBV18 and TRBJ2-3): NAGVMQNPRHLVRRRGQEARLRCSPMKGHSHVYWYRQLPEEGLKFMVYLQKENIIDESGMPKERFSAEFPKEGPSILRIQQVVRGDSAAYFCASSSRGTSGRTTDTQYFGPGTRLTVL.

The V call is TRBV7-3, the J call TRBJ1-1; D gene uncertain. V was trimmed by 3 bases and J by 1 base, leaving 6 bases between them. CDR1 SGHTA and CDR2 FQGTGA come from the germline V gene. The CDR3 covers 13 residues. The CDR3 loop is CASSFSENTEAFF. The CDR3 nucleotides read TGTGCCAGCAGCTTCAGCGAGAACACTGAAGCTTTCTTT.

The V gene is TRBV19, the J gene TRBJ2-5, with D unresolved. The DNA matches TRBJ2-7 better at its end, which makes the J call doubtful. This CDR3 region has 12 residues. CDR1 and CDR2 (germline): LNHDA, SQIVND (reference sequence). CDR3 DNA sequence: TGTGCCAGTAGATCGGACTCCTACGAGCAGTACTTC. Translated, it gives CASRSDSYEQYF.

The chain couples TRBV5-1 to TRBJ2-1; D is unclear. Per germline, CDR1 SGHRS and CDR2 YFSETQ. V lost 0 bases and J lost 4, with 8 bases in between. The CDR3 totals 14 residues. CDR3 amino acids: CASSLAPQYNEQFF. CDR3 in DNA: TGCGCCAGCAGCTTGGCCCCACAGTACAATGAGCAGTTCTTC.

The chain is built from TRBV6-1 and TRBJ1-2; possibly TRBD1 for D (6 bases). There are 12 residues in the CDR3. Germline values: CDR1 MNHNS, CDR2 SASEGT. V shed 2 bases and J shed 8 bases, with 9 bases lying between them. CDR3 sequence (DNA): TGTGCCAGCAGTGAATACAGGGCAGGCTACACCTTC. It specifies CASSEYRAGYTF.

The CDR3 here is CASSIPGTNTQYF. The CDR3 DNA follows: TGTGCCAGCAGCATACCCGGGACAAATACGCAGTATTTT. The chain recombines TRBV5-4 with TRBJ2-3, with D perhaps TRBD1 (6 bases). Trimming removed 4 bases at V and 7 bases at J, with 13 bases between. Germline lookup yields CDR1 SGHNT and CDR2 YYREEE (reference sequence). The CDR3 contains 13 residues.

This CDR3 reads CAWSRVRGNEQFF. CDR3 DNA: TGTGCCTGGAGCAGGGTCAGAGGCAATGAGCAGTTCTTC. The chain carries TRBV30 and TRBJ2-1, with D possibly being TRBD1 (5 bases). V lost 3 bases to trimming and J lost 6 bases, with 12 bases between them. CDR3 length equals 13 residues. Germline V gene data show CDR1 as GTSNPN and CDR2 as SVGIG (reference sequence).

The CDR3 nucleotides are TGTGCCGGATCGACAGGGGGCCTATACACCATATATTTT. Its protein is CAGSTGGLYTIYF. The chain has TRBV6-6 and TRBJ1-3; TRBD1 matches at 10 bases. After removal of 11 bases from V and 8 bases from J, the junction contained 9 bases not matched to a gene. The CDR3 contains 13 residues. Per germline, CDR1 MNHNY and CDR2 SVGAGI (reference sequence).

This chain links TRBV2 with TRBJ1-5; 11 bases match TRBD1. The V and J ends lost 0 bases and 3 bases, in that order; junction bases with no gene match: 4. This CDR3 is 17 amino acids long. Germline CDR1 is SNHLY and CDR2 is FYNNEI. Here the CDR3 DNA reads TGTGCCAGCAGTGAAGCTAGGACAGGGGGCCACAATCAGCCCCAGCATTTT. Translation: CASSEARTGGHNQPQHF.

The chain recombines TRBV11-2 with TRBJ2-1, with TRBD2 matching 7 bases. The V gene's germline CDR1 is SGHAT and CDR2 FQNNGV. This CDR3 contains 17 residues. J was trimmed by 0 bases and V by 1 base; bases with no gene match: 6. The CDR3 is CASSLGSSGFSYNEQFF. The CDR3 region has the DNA TGTGCCAGCAGCTTAGGGTCTAGCGGTTTCTCCTACAATGAGCAGTTCTTC.

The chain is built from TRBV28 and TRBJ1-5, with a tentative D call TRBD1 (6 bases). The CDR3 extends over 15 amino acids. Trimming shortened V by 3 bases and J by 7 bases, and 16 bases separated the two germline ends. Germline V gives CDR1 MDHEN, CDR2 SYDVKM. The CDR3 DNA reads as TGTGCCAGCAGTTTTCGGGGGGCGCGGGAGCAGCCCCAGCATTTT. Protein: CASSFRGAREQPQHF.